This T cell receptor (beta chain) emerged from a study of blood T cell repertoires in COVID-19. About the research overall: Researchers got acute and convalescent COVID-19 samples from the United States, Italy and Spain. From T cells, B-cell-depleted T cells, or PBMCs came the material, which was cDNA or gDNA.

V lost 3 bases to trimming and J lost 5 bases; unmatched junction nucleotides: 10. In germline, CDR1 is SGHDT, CDR2 YYEEEE. The CDR3 sequence is 16 residues long. Methods used by the authors: It was from reference gene primer amplification that nucleated cell counts were estimated. Sequencing used immunoSEQ multiplex PCR; TCRdb keeps in-frame clones, though not all of them. D and trimming come from the DNA, and the V and J calls and clone size come from that table. This table has 46,000 or so clones, approximately 86% appearing once. The rearrangement links TRBV5-6 to TRBJ2-3; TRBD1 matches 9 bases. This sequence originates from a man aged 60 to 75 with active or convalescent COVID-19. The sequencing input was peripheral blood. DNA of the CDR3: TGTGCCAGCAGCTCATCGGGACAGGGTTTGAGAGATACGCAGTATTTT. It is translated as CASSSSGQGLRDTQYF.